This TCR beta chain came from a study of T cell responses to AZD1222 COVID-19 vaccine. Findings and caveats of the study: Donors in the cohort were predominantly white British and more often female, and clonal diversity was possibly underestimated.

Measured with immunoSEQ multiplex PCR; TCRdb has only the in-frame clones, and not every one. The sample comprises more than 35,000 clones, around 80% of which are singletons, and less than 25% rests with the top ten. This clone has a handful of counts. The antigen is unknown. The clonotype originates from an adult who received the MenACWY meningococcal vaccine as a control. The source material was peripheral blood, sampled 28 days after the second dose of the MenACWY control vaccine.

The CDR3 reads CASSRRVPGANVLTF. CDR3 in DNA: TGTGCCAGCAGTCGCAGGGTGCCTGGGGCCAACGTCCTGACTTTC. The gene calls are TRBV28 and TRBJ2-6, with TRBD1 as a possible D gene (5 bases). CDR1 and CDR2 from the germline V gene are MDHEN and SYDVKM. Trimming took off 5 bases at V and 2 bases at J, with 10 bases between the two ends. The CDR3 is 15 residues long.